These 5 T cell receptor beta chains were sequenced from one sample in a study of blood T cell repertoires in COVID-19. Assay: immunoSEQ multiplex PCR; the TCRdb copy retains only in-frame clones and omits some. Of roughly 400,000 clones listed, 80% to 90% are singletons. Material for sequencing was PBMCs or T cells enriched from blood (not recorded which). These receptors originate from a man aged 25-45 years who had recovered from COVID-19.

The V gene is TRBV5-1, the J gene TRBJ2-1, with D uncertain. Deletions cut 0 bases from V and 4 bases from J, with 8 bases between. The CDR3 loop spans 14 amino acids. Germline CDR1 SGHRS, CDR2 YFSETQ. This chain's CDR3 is CASSLGEIYNEQFF. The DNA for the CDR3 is TGCGCCAGCAGCTTGGGAGAAATTTACAATGAGCAGTTCTTC. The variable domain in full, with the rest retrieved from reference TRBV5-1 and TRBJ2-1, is KAGVTQTPRYLIKTRGQQVTLSCSPISGHRSVSWYQQTPGQGLQFLFEYFSETQRNKGNFPGRFSGRQFSNSRSEMNVSTLELGDSALYLCASSLGEIYNEQFFGPGTRLTVL.

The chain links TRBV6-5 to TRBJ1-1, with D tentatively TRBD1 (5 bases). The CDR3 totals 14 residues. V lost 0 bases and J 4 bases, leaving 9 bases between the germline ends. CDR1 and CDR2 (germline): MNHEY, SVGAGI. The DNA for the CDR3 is TGTGCCAGCAGTTACTCGCCCAGGGCCACTGAAGCTTTCTTT. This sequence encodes CASSYSPRATEAFF.

CDR3 in DNA: TGTGCCAGTAGTATAGAACTAGCGGGAGTCGGGGTAATCAATGAGCAGTTCTTC. As protein: CASSIELAGVGVINEQFF. The chain links TRBV19 to TRBJ2-1, with TRBD2 matching over 11 bases. V lost 0 bases, J lost 6 bases, and 10 bases stayed unmatched. The CDR3 runs to 18 residues. Germline assignment: CDR1 LNHDA and CDR2 SQIVND (reference sequence).

As DNA, the CDR3 is TGTGCCAGCCACAGGGATAACGGCTATGGCTACACCTTC. Its protein is CASHRDNGYGYTF. V and J are TRBV2 and TRBJ1-2; D perhaps matches TRBD1 (6 bases). The V end was cut by 8 bases, the J end by 4 bases, with 14 bases between. The CDR3 has 13 amino acids. Germline V lookup: CDR1 SNHLY, CDR2 FYNNEI.

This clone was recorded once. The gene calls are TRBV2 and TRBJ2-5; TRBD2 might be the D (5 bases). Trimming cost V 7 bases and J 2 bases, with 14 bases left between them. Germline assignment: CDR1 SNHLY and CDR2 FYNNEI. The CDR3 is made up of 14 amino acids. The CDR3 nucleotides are TGTGCCAGCAAGTTCTCTCGACTACAAGAGACCCAGTACTTC. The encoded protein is CASKFSRLQETQYF.